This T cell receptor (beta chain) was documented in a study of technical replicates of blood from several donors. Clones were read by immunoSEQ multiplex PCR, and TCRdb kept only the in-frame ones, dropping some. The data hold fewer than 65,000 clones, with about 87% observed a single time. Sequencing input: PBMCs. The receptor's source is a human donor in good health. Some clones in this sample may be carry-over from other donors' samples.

This chain's CDR3 is CASSAPRRGNEQFF. The CDR3 coding sequence is TGTGCCAGCAGCGCACCCCGTAGAGGGAATGAGCAGTTCTTC. The chain carries TRBV13 and TRBJ2-1, with TRBD2 as a possible D gene (5 bases). Germline V gene data show CDR1 as PRHDT and CDR2 as FYEKMQ (reference sequence). This CDR3 is 14 amino acids long. Trimming stripped 5 bases from V and 7 bases from J, with 15 bases between.